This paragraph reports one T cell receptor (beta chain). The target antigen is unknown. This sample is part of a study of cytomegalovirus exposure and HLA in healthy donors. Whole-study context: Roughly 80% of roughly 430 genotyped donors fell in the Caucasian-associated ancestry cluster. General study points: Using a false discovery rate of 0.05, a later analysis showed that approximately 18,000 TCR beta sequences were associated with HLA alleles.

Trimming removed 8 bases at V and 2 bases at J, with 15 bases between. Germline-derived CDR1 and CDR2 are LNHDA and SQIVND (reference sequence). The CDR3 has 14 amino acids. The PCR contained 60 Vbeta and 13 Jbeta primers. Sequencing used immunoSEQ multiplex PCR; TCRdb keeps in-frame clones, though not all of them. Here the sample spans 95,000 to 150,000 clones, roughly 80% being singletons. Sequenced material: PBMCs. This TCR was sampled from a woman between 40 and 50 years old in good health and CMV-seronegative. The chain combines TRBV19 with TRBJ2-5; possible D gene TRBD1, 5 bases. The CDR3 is CASGAAYRQETQYF. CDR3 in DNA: TGTGCCAGTGGGGCAGCATACCGACAAGAGACCCAGTACTTC. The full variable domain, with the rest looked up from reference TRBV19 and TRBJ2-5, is DGGITQSPKYLFRKEGQNVTLSCEQNLNHDAMYWYRQDPGQGLRLIYYSQIVNDFQKGDIAEGYSVSREKKESFPLTVTSAQKNPTAFYLCASGAAYRQETQYFGPGTRLLVL.